These 26 T cell receptor beta chains came from one sample sequenced in a study of blood T cell repertoires in COVID-19. Measured with immunoSEQ multiplex PCR; TCRdb has only the in-frame clones, and not every one. The table includes some 250,000 clones, about 91% detected once. Sequencing was carried out using PBMCs or T cells enriched from blood (not recorded which). Receptors were obtained from a human donor in a cohort exposed to, infected with or recovered from COVID-19 (not recorded which). The donor label of this sample is uncertain.

This clone was observed once. V gene TRBV27 combines with J gene TRBJ1-1, with 7 nucleotides matching TRBD1. The V segment lost 5 bases and the J segment 4 bases; nucleotides outside the gene matches: 10. The CDR3 runs 15 residues. CDR1 and CDR2 (germline): MNHEY, SMNVEV (reference sequence). CDR3 residues: CASSHRQGESTEAFF. CDR3 coding DNA: TGTGCCAGCAGTCACCGACAGGGAGAGTCCACTGAAGCTTTCTTT.

The CDR3 DNA sequence: TGTGCCAGCAGCCAAGATAGGGACAGCCAAGAGACCCAGTACTTC. Translated: CASSQDRDSQETQYF. This sequence joins TRBV4-2 and TRBJ2-5; 7 nucleotides line up with TRBD1. The V and J ends lost 0 bases and 1 base, in that order; junction bases with no gene match: 2. The CDR3 runs 15 residues. The V gene's germline CDR1 is LGHNA and CDR2 YNFKEQ.

This clone was picked up one time. The J gene is TRBJ2-2, the V gene TRBV11-2, with D unclear. V lost 7 bases and J 1 base, leaving 16 bases between the germline ends. The CDR3 is 16 amino acids. Looked up from germline, CDR1 is SGHAT and CDR2 is FQNNGV. The CDR3 nucleotides read TGTGCCAGCACCCCCCTGGAGAGGCTGAACACCGGGGAGCTGTTTTTT. This sequence encodes CASTPLERLNTGELFF.

The rearrangement links TRBV6-5 to TRBJ1-2, with D hard to call. Trimming cost V 6 bases and J 4 bases, with 12 bases left between them. CDR1 is MNHEY and CDR2 is SVGAGI in the germline V gene. There are 13 residues in the CDR3. CDR3 bases: TGTGCCAGCAGCGAGACGGCGGGCTATGGCTACACCTTC. Amino acids: CASSETAGYGYTF.

The chain joins TRBV2 to TRBJ1-2; a weak D match, TRBD1 (5 bases). The V and J ends lost 6 bases and 4 bases respectively, with 18 bases between them. The CDR3 runs to 15 residues. CDR1 and CDR2 (germline): SNHLY, FYNNEI. CDR3 nucleotide sequence: TGTGCCAGCAGAAACAGGACGGCTCCCCTCTATGGCTACACCTTC. This encodes CASRNRTAPLYGYTF.

V usage is TRBV7-2 and J usage is TRBJ1-1; TRBD1 aligns across 11 bases. CDR1 SGHTA and CDR2 FQGNSA come from the germline V gene. This CDR3 is 17 amino acids long. Germline trimming cut 5 bases from V and 4 bases from J; bases unmatched to any gene: 12. In DNA form, the CDR3 reads TGTGCCAGCAGCCTGGATATTTCTGGGACAGGGGGCACTGAAGCTTTCTTT. Protein sequence: CASSLDISGTGGTEAFF.

This sequence joins TRBV4-1 and TRBJ2-2; 9 bases match TRBD1. This CDR3 region has 16 residues. The V gene end was trimmed by 4 bases and the J gene end by 4 bases; junction bases not matched to a gene: 7. Per germline, CDR1 MGHRA and CDR2 YSYEKL. For the CDR3, the DNA is TGCGCCAGCAGCCTGCCCGGACAGGGGAGCACCGGGGAGCTGTTTTTT. It encodes CASSLPGQGSTGELFF.

The chain has TRBV7-9 and TRBJ2-7; 8 nucleotides line up with TRBD2. Trimming took 8 bases from V and 4 from J; bases not matched to a gene: 7. The length of the CDR3 is 13 residues. CDR1 SEHNR and CDR2 FQNEAQ come from the germline V gene (reference sequence). CDR3 sequence: CASPQRGRYEQYF. The CDR3 DNA is TGTGCCAGCCCCCAGCGGGGGAGGTACGAGCAGTACTTC.

The chain has TRBV18 and TRBJ2-2, with TRBD1 matching over 12 bases. This CDR3 is 16 amino acids long. Germline lookup yields CDR1 KGHSH and CDR2 LQKENI. Trimming took 8 bases from V and 7 from J; bases not matched to a gene: 11. The CDR3 DNA follows: TGTGCCAGCCCTGCCGGGACAGGGGGCAATATCGGGGAGCTGTTTTTT. This translates into CASPAGTGGNIGELFF.

V and J are TRBV7-3 and TRBJ2-2; 9 nucleotides align to TRBD2. Germline-derived CDR1 and CDR2 are SGHTA and FQGTGA. V was clipped by 5 bases and J by 7 bases; unmatched bases: 5. The length of the CDR3 is 14 residues. The CDR3 protein is CASSASGGSGELFF. For the CDR3, the DNA is TGTGCCAGCAGCGCAAGCGGGGGGAGCGGGGAGCTGTTTTTT.

The chain is built from TRBV18 and TRBJ1-1, with 10 bases that match TRBD1. V lost 3 bases and J lost 4; bases outside the gene matches: 8. In germline, CDR1 is KGHSH, CDR2 LQKENI. CDR3 length: 16 residues. The CDR3 loop is CASSPGQGSRSTEAFF. The CDR3 DNA is TGTGCCAGCTCACCGGGACAGGGGAGTAGGAGCACTGAAGCTTTCTTT.

The chain links TRBV19 to TRBJ1-1; D may be TRBD1 (5 bases). Trimming took off 3 bases at V and 4 bases at J, with 18 bases between the two ends. Per germline, CDR1 LNHDA and CDR2 SQIVND (reference sequence). The CDR3 loop spans 16 amino acids. CDR3 nucleotide sequence: TGTGCCAGTAGTATTGGGGGGTCAGGGTGGACCACTGAAGCTTTCTTT. Amino acids: CASSIGGSGWTTEAFF.

J is TRBJ1-2 and V is TRBV30; 7 bases agree with TRBD1. The CDR3 extends over 14 amino acids. The junction had 10 bases not matched to a gene; V was cut back by 3 bases and J by 6 bases. The germline V gene has CDR1 GTSNPN and CDR2 SVGIG (reference sequence). In DNA form, the CDR3 reads TGTGCCTGGAGCCAACGACAGGGAACGAATGGCTACACCTTC. Translating gives CAWSQRQGTNGYTF.

This chain connects TRBV7-9 to TRBJ2-1, with TRBD2 matching 9 bases. The germline CDR1 and CDR2 sequences are SEHNR and FQNEAQ (reference sequence). V was pared by 5 bases and J by 2 bases, with 4 bases of the junction left unmatched. The length of the CDR3 is 15 residues. In DNA, the CDR3 is TGTGCCAGCAGCAAGACTAGCGGTCCCTACAATGAGCAGTTCTTC. This gives the protein CASSKTSGPYNEQFF.

The chain recombines TRBV7-8 with TRBJ2-2; TRBD2 matches at 12 bases. CDR3 size: 16 residues. V was pared by 5 bases and J by 3 bases, with 4 bases of the junction left unmatched. The V gene's germline CDR1 is SGHVS and CDR2 FQNEAQ. CDR3 DNA sequence: TGTGCCAGCAGCAAAGGACTAGCGGGACACACCGGGGAGCTGTTTTTT. Protein sequence: CASSKGLAGHTGELFF.

The chain uses TRBV24-1 and TRBJ2-6, with 7 bases fitting TRBD2. In germline, CDR1 is KGHDR, CDR2 SFDVKD. Unmatched junction bases numbered 9, after V lost 7 bases and J lost 1 base. The CDR3 loop spans 17 amino acids. CDR3 in amino acids: CATSDGLGGSGANVLTF. The CDR3 DNA is TGTGCCACCAGCGATGGATTGGGGGGGTCTGGGGCCAACGTCCTGACTTTC.

The J gene is TRBJ1-1, the V gene TRBV30; 7 nucleotides line up with TRBD1. Trimming removed 3 bases from V and 4 bases from J; junction bases left unmatched: 5. The CDR3 covers 13 residues. CDR1 is GTSNPN, CDR2 SVGIG, per germline (reference sequence). This chain's CDR3 is CAWRQGMSTEAFF. The CDR3 nucleotides are TGTGCCTGGAGACAGGGGATGAGCACTGAAGCTTTCTTT. The full variable domain, in which reference TRBV30 and TRBJ1-1 provide the parts outside the CDR3, is SQTIHQWPATLVQPVGSPLSLECTVEGTSNPNLYWYRQAAGRGLQLLFYSVGIGQISSEVPQNLSASRPQDRQFILSSKKLLLSDSGFYLCAWRQGMSTEAFFGQGTRLTVV.

The chain is built from TRBV19 and TRBJ2-1, with 11 bases lining up with TRBD2. With V trimmed by 7 bases and J by 0 bases, 11 bases remained unmatched. The CDR3 consists of 18 residues. The germline V gene encodes CDR1 LNHDA and CDR2 SQIVND (reference sequence). The CDR3 DNA sequence: TGTGCCAGTACTCATCTAGCGGGGGGCACTCACTCCTACAATGAGCAGTTCTTC. The encoded protein is CASTHLAGGTHSYNEQFF.

DNA for the CDR3: TGTGCCAGCAGTCCCGTTCAGGGCTCGCTAGGCGAGCAGTACTTC. Residues: CASSPVQGSLGEQYF. The chain combines TRBV7-3 with TRBJ2-7; perhaps TRBD1 as D (5 bases). The V and J ends lost 6 bases and 6 bases respectively, with 21 bases between them. Germline CDR1 and CDR2: SGHTA and FQGTGA. CDR3 length: 15 residues. Supplemented by reference TRBV7-3 and TRBJ2-7, the full variable domain reads GAGVSQTPSNKVTEKGKYVELRCDPISGHTALYWYRQSLGQGPEFLIYFQGTGAADDSGLPNDRFFAVRPEGSVSTLKIQRTERGDSAVYLCASSPVQGSLGEQYFGPGTRLTVT.

The rearrangement uses TRBV4-1 and TRBJ1-4, with D perhaps matching TRBD1 (5 bases). The V and J ends lost 1 base and 8 bases respectively, with 14 bases between them. CDR3 length: 15 residues. The germline V gene has CDR1 MGHRA and CDR2 YSYEKL. CDR3 in DNA: TGCGCCAGCAGCCAAGGTGGGGGGATGAAGGAAAAACTGTTTTTT. Amino acids: CASSQGGGMKEKLFF.

The chain has TRBV9 and TRBJ1-5, with D unresolved. CDR3 length equals 13 residues. Per germline, CDR1 SGDLS and CDR2 YYNGEE. V lost 4 bases and J lost 7, with 12 bases in between. CDR3 loop: CASSIGDDQPQHF. DNA for the CDR3: TGTGCCAGCAGCATCGGAGACGACCAGCCCCAGCATTTT. Full variable domain (missing parts from reference TRBV9 and TRBJ1-5): DSGVTQTPKHLITATGQRVTLRCSPRSGDLSVYWYQQSLDQGLQFLIQYYNGEERAKGNILERFSAQQFPDLHSELNLSSLELGDSALYFCASSIGDDQPQHFGDGTRLSIL.

The chain employs TRBV4-3 and TRBJ1-2, with a weak D call TRBD1 (5 bases). The V end was cut by 0 bases, the J end by 4 bases, with 12 bases between. There are 15 residues in the CDR3. CDR1 and CDR2 (germline): LGHNA, YSLEER. The CDR3 spells CASSQDRIDSYGYTF. CDR3 bases: TGCGCCAGCAGCCAAGACCGTATAGACAGCTATGGCTACACCTTC.

The rearrangement links TRBV29-1 to TRBJ1-2; TRBD1 might be the D (5 bases). This CDR3 contains 12 residues. The germline V gene has CDR1 SQVTM and CDR2 ANQGSEA. Trimming removed 3 bases at V and 4 bases at J, with 9 bases between. Here the CDR3 DNA reads TGCAGCGTTGATCAGGGTATCTATGGCTACACCTTC. Its translation: CSVDQGIYGYTF. The whole variable domain, remainder taken from reference TRBV29-1 and TRBJ1-2, is SAVISQKPSRDICQRGTSLTIQCQVDSQVTMMFWYRQQPGQSLTLIATANQGSEATYESGFVIDKFPISRPNLTFSTLTVSNMSPEDSSIYLCSVDQGIYGYTFGSGTRLTVV.

This clone is a singleton in its sample. The rearrangement uses TRBV6-4 and TRBJ1-5; 8 bases map to TRBD1. Germline lookup yields CDR1 MRHNA and CDR2 SNTAGT. The CDR3 has 19 amino acids. V trimming: 6 bases; J trimming: 4 bases; junction bases outside the gene matches: 20. The CDR3 DNA sequence: TGTGCCAGCAGGCGGGGCATTTCGGGGGGACGGGACAGGAATCAGCCCCAGCATTTT. Translated: CASRRGISGGRDRNQPQHF.

The rearrangement joins TRBV12-3 or TRBV12-4 to TRBJ2-1; D gene uncertain. The CDR3 spans 13 residues. Trimming stripped 4 bases from V and 4 bases from J, with 8 bases between. CDR3 bases: TGTGCCAGCAGTTACTTTACTTACAATGAGCAGTTCTTC. Its protein product is CASSYFTYNEQFF.

J is TRBJ1-2 and V is TRBV30, with D uncertain. The CDR3 contains 13 residues. In germline, CDR1 is GTSNPN, CDR2 SVGIG (reference sequence). Deletions cut 0 bases from V and 5 bases from J, with 10 bases between. For the CDR3, the DNA is TGTGCCTGGAGTGTACACTCGGGGTATGGCTACACCTTC. This translates into CAWSVHSGYGYTF.